The present entry profiles one T cell receptor beta chain with its context. The data originate from a study of blood T cell repertoires in COVID-19. Unmatched junction bases numbered 7, after V lost 6 bases and J lost 9 bases. The CDR3 has 14 amino acids. Looked up from germline, CDR1 is SNHLY and CDR2 is FYNNEI. Libraries were prepared by immunoSEQ multiplex PCR; TCRdb keeps only in-frame clonotypes and omits some of them. This sample yields roughly 190,000 clones, of which 76% are seen a single time; roughly 8.6% belongs to the top ten. This chain joins TRBV2 and TRBJ1-6; TRBD1 matches at 8 bases. The sequence came from a woman aged 45-59 years with active or convalescent COVID-19. The sample taken for sequencing was peripheral blood. CDR3 amino acids: CASRPQGGSSPLHF. CDR3 nucleotides: TGTGCCAGCAGGCCACAGGGGGGAAGTTCACCCCTCCACTTT.